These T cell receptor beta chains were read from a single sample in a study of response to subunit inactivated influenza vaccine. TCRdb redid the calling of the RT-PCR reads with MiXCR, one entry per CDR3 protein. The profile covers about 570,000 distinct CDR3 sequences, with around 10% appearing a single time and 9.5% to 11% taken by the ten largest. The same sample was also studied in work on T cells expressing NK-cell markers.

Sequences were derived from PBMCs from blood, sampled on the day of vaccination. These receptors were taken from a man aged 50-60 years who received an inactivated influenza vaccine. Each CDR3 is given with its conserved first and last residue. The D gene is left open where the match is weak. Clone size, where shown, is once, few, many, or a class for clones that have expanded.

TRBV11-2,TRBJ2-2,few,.,CASSLGSEGTNTGELFF,TGTGCCAGCAGCTTAGGGTCTGAGGGGACAAACACCGGGGAGCTGTTTTTT
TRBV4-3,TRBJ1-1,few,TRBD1,CASSQDSTGGDTEAFF,TGCGCCAGCAGCCAAGATAGTACAGGGGGGGACACTGAAGCTTTCTTT
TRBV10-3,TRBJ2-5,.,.,CAIRTGTTPETQYF,TGTGCCATAAGAACCGGGACAACCCCGGAGACCCAGTACTTC
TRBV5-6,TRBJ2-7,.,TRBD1,CACSFGQGTYEQYF,TGTGCCTGCAGCTTTGGACAGGGCACCTACGAGCAGTACTTC
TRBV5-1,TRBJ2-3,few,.,CASSFGGRIWPDTQYF,TGCGCCAGCAGCTTTGGAGGGCGCATATGGCCAGATACGCAGTATTTT
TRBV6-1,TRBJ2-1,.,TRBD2,CASRIRKGLAGDEQFF,TGTGCCAGCAGAATACGGAAGGGACTAGCGGGAGATGAGCAGTTCTTC
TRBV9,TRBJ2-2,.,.,CASSVTNTNTGELFF,TGTGCCAGCAGCGTAACTAATACGAACACCGGGGAGCTGTTTTTT
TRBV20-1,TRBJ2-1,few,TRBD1,CSARDRGQVSYNEQFF,TGCAGTGCTAGAGATAGGGGACAGGTATCCTACAATGAGCAGTTCTTC
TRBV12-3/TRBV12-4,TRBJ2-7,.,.,CASSSPPPPEQYF,TGTGCCAGCAGTTCCCCCCCCCCTCCCGAGCAGTACTTC
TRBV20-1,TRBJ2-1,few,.,CSARPSAKEQFF,TGCAGTGCTAGACCTAGCGCGAAAGAGCAGTTCTTC
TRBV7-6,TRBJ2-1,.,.,CASSLVFGGNYNEQFF,TGTGCCAGCAGCTTAGTATTCGGGGGAAACTACAATGAGCAGTTCTTC
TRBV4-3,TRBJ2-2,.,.,CASSQSLNTGELFF,TGCGCCAGCAGCCAAAGCCTGAACACCGGGGAGCTGTTTTTT
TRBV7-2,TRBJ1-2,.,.,CASSFTTNYGYTF,TGTGCCAGCAGCTTTACAACAAACTATGGCTACACCTTC
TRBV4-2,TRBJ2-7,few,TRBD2,CASSHRGEAYEQYF,TGTGCCAGCAGCCACCGGGGGGAAGCCTACGAGCAGTACTTC
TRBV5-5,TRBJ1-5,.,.,CASSLGPGDQPQHF,TGTGCCAGCAGCTTGGGGCCCGGGGATCAGCCCCAGCATTTT
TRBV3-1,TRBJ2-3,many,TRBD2,CASSLTSGGAWSDTQYF,TGTGCCAGCAGCCTAACTAGCGGGGGGGCGTGGTCAGATACGCAGTATTTT
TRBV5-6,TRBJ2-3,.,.,CASSLFADTQYF,TGTGCCAGCAGCTTGTTCGCAGATACGCAGTATTTT
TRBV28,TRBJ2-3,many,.,CASSRLGRPDTQYF,TGTGCCAGCAGCCGCTTAGGGCGGCCAGATACGCAGTATTTT